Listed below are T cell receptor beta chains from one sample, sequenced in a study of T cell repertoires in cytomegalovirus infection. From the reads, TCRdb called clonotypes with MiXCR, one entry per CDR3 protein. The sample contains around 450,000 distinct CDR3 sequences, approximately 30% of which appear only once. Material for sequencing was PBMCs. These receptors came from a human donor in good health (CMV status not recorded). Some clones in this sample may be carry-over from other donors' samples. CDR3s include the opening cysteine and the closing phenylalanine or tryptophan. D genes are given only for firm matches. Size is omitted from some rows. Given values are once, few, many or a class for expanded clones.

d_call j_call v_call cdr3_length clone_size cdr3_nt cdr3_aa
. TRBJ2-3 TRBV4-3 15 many TGCGCCAGCAGCCAAGGGGGGGCTAGCACAGATACGCAGTATTTT CASSQGGASTDTQYF
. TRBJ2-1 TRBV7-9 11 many TGTGCCAGCAGCTTCTCAGAGGAGCAGTTCTTC CASSFSEEQFF
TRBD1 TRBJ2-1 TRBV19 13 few TGTGCCAGTAGTATCCAGACAGGGAATGAGCAGTTCTTC CASSIQTGNEQFF
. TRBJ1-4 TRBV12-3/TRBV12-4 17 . TGTGCCAGCAGTTTCTTGGGAGGAGGAGCGACTAATGAAAAACTGTTTTTT CASSFLGGGATNEKLFF
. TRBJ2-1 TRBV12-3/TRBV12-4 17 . TGTGCCAGTCTATTCCAGGAATGGGCATTTTCCTACAATGAGCAGTTCTTC CASLFQEWAFSYNEQFF
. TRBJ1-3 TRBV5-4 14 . TGTGCCAGCAGCCGGGGCCAACATGGGGACACCATATATTTT CASSRGQHGDTIYF
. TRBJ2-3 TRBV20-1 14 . TGCAGTGCTAGAGATCGGGGGAGCACAGATACGCAGTATTTT CSARDRGSTDTQYF
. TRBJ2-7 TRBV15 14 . TGTGCCACCAGCAGAGATTATACGGATTACGAGCAGTACTTC CATSRDYTDYEQYF
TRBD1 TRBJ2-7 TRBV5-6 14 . TGTGCCAGCAGCGGGGACAGTTCATCCTACGAGCAGTACTTC CASSGDSSSYEQYF
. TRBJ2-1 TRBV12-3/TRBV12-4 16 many TGTGCCAGCAATTCTCTAGCTGGAGGGAAGTACACTGAGCAGTTCTTC CASNSLAGGKYTEQFF
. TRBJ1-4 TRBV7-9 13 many TGTGCCAGCAGGGCGGGGCCTGCGGAAAAACTGTTTTTT CASRAGPAEKLFF
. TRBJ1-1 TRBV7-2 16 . TGTGCCAGCAGCTTGAATGTCCCTTCAGTGGGCACTGAAGCTTTCTTT CASSLNVPSVGTEAFF
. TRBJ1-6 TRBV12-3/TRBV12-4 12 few TGTGCCAGCAAGAGGGGGGATTCACCCCTCCACTTT CASKRGDSPLHF
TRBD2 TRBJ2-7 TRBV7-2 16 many TGTGCCAGCAGTCCAGCTGGGACTAGCGGGGGCTACGAGCAGTACTTC CASSPAGTSGGYEQYF
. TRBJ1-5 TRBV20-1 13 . TGCAGTGCCGGCGGAGGGCCCTCGGGACCCCAGCATTTT CSAGGGPSGPQHF
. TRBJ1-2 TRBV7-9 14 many TGTGCCAGCAGCTTAGACAGGACGGTATATGGCTACACCTTC CASSLDRTVYGYTF
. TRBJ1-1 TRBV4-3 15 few TGCGCCAGCAGCGGTGATGGACGGGGACACACTGAAGCTTTCTTT CASSGDGRGHTEAFF
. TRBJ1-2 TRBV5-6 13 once TGTGCCAGCAGGACAGCCCAGAACTATGGCTACACCTTC CASRTAQNYGYTF
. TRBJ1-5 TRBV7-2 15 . TGTGCCAGCAGCTTGTGGACCGGGAGCAATCAGCCCCAGCATTTT CASSLWTGSNQPQHF